Sequencing of this T cell receptor (beta chain) was carried out in a study of blood T cells in healthy people across ages. In its sample, this clonotype was seen a few times. Looked up from germline, CDR1 is LGHDT and CDR2 is YNNKEL (reference sequence). Trimming removed 4 bases from V and 13 bases from J, with 23 bases in between. CDR3 length: 15 amino acids. The authors ran a second PCR of roughly 6 to 12 cycles using a sample-barcoded 5' primer and a J-beta primer mix. TCRdb redid the calling of the 5' RACE reads with MiXCR, one entry per CDR3 protein. The profile shows some 1.6 million distinct CDR3 sequences, roughly 32% of them singletons.

This clonotype originated in a woman in her twenties or thirties in good health. V and J are TRBV3-1 and TRBJ2-4, with D maybe TRBD1 (6 bases). Material for sequencing was blood. The CDR3 region has the DNA TGTGCCAGCAGCCTAGCACGAACAGGGCATTGGGAGCAGTACTTC. It encodes CASSLARTGHWEQYF. Full variable domain (remainder filled in from reference TRBV3-1 and TRBJ2-4): DTAVSQTPKYLVTQMGNDKSIKCEQNLGHDTMYWYKQDSKKFLKIMFSYNNKELIINETVPNRFSPKSPDKAHLNLHINSLELGDSAVYFCASSLARTGHWEQYFGAGTRLSVL.